Presented here are 8 T cell receptor beta chains from one specimen sequenced in a study of cytomegalovirus exposure and HLA in healthy donors (dated by TCRdb to the late 2010s). The receptor library was made with the immunoSEQ multiplex PCR assay. A mixture of 60 forward primers for TCR Vbeta segments and 13 reverse primers for TCR Jbeta segments was used in the multiplex PCR. This is the immuneACCESS table as TCRdb keeps it, with only in-frame sequences that have V and J called. A part of the clones is gone; compared with another copy, unresolved V genes explain less than half, and the rest is unexplained. The sample table records 95,000 to 100,000 clones; about 80% of these occur just once. The ten most abundant clones make up 3.5% to 5% of the sample. What was sequenced was PBMCs. The receptors originated from a man aged 40-55 years in good health and CMV-seronegative.

Regarding this clone: Germline is not matched at one junction end, which may reflect a read error. This sequence joins TRBV7-9 and TRBJ2-5; 7 nucleotides line up with TRBD1. The CDR3 loop spans 16 amino acids. Per the germline V gene, CDR1 is SEHNR and CDR2 is FQNEAQ (reference sequence). The CDR3 sequence: CSSRTGTADYQETQYF. The DNA of the CDR3 is TGTTCCAGCAGAACCGGGACAGCGGATTACCAAGAGACCCAGTACTTC.

The rearrangement links TRBV7-2 to TRBJ2-1; 11 bases map to TRBD2. V was pared by 5 bases and J by 9 bases, with 12 bases of the junction left unmatched. CDR1 SGHTA and CDR2 FQGNSA come from the germline V gene. The CDR3 sequence is 16 residues long. The CDR3 DNA reads TGTGCCAGCAGCGCCGGGGGTAGCGGGGGGGTAATTGAGCAGTTCTTC. Its protein is CASSAGGSGGVIEQFF.

The chain has TRBV7-3 and TRBJ2-5; tentative D call: TRBD2 (6 bases). Per the germline V gene, CDR1 is SGHTA and CDR2 is FQGTGA. This CDR3 comprises 17 residues. V was cut by 0 bases and J by 5 bases, with 19 bases left in between. The CDR3 region is CASSLTGGTPGRETQYF. CDR3 sequence (DNA): TGTGCCAGCAGCTTAACCGGAGGGACCCCTGGGAGGGAGACCCAGTACTTC.

This chain links TRBV7-9 with TRBJ2-2, with a weak D call TRBD1 (6 bases). Germline V gene lookup returns CDR1 SEHNR and CDR2 FQNEAQ (reference sequence). The CDR3 runs 15 residues. V was pared by 4 bases and J by 3 bases, with 12 bases between. The CDR3 DNA sequence: TGTGCCAGCAGCTCCGGGACACCCTACACCGGGGAGCTGTTTTTT. Its protein is CASSSGTPYTGELFF. Using reference TRBV7-9 and TRBJ2-2 for the parts outside the CDR3, the full variable domain is DTGVSQNPRHKITKRGQNVTFRCDPISEHNRLYWYRQTLGQGPEFLTYFQNEAQLEKSRLLSDRFSAERPKGSFSTLEIQRTEQGDSAMYLCASSSGTPYTGELFFGEGSRLTVL.

The chain links TRBV19 to TRBJ1-1; D gene uncertain. This CDR3 region has 13 residues. With 5 bases removed from V and 0 bases from J, the gap between germline ends came to 7 bases. CDR1 and CDR2 from the germline V gene are LNHDA and SQIVND (reference sequence). Here the CDR3 reads CASSPYMNTEAFF. CDR3 sequence (DNA): TGTGCCAGTAGTCCTTACATGAACACTGAAGCTTTCTTT.

This chain uses TRBV9 with TRBJ2-2; D possibly corresponds to TRBD2 (6 bases). CDR1 is SGDLS, CDR2 YYNGEE, per germline. V lost 3 bases, J lost 2 bases, and 14 bases lay in between. The CDR3 has 16 amino acids. The CDR3 DNA follows: TGTGCCAGCAGCGGCGAAGGAGGGCCAAACACCGGGGAGCTGTTTTTT. It translates to CASSGEGGPNTGELFF.

CDR3: CASSFRDKGDYEQYV. In DNA, the CDR3 is TGTGCCAGCAGCTTCCGGGACAAAGGAGACTACGAGCAGTACGTC. This chain uses TRBV7-2 with TRBJ2-7; maybe TRBD1 (6 bases). The CDR3 length is 15 residues. With 3 bases removed from V and 3 bases from J, the gap between germline ends came to 15 bases. Per the germline V gene, CDR1 is SGHTA and CDR2 is FQGNSA.

This chain links TRBV23-1 with TRBJ1-1; 8 bases match TRBD1. TRBV23-1 falls under the ORF class, with uncertain function. This CDR3 has 15 residues. J lost 1 base, V lost 4 bases, and 5 bases had no gene match. The CDR3 spells CASSLTGQGNTEAFF. The CDR3 DNA follows: TGCGCCAGCAGTCTAACCGGACAGGGGAACACTGAAGCTTTCTTT.